Presented here are 9 T cell receptor beta chains from one specimen sequenced in a study of blood T cell repertoires in COVID-19. TCRdb's copy holds only in-frame clones and misses some; the assay was immunoSEQ multiplex PCR. The repertoire holds some 66,000 clones, with around 84% as singletons. Specimen: peripheral blood. The receptors derive from a man aged 45-60 years with active COVID-19.

The chain couples TRBV6-5 to TRBJ2-2, with D perhaps TRBD1 (6 bases). The length of the CDR3 is 13 residues. The germline V gene encodes CDR1 MNHEY and CDR2 SVGAGI. The germline V and J ends were trimmed by 6 bases and 6 bases, with 11 bases remaining between them. This chain's CDR3 is CASRPEGAGELFF. The CDR3 DNA is TGTGCCAGCAGACCAGAGGGGGCCGGGGAGCTGTTTTTT.

This clone was observed a handful of times. The rearrangement joins TRBV5-1 to TRBJ2-3; D may be TRBD2 (6 bases). Looked up from germline, CDR1 is SGHRS and CDR2 is YFSETQ. The CDR3 spans 14 residues. Between the trimmed V and J ends, which lost 4 bases and 5 bases, there was a span of 14 bases. The chain's CDR3 is CASSQGLGGDTQYF. CDR3 DNA: TGCGCCAGCAGCCAGGGACTGGGAGGAGATACGCAGTATTTT. Complete variable domain (other parts from reference TRBV5-1 and TRBJ2-3): KAGVTQTPRYLIKTRGQQVTLSCSPISGHRSVSWYQQTPGQGLQFLFEYFSETQRNKGNFPGRFSGRQFSNSRSEMNVSTLELGDSALYLCASSQGLGGDTQYFGPGTRLTVL.

This clone has a handful of counts. V gene TRBV21-1 combines with J gene TRBJ1-3; TRBD1 is taken as the D call from the table, unchecked against the DNA. TRBV21-1 is a pseudogene. There are 15 residues in the CDR3. The CDR3 loop is CASSKPDRVGNTIYF. The CDR3 DNA is TGTGCCAGCAGCAAACCCGACAGGGTCGGAAACACCATATATTTT.

CDR3 amino acids: CASSHGGADSEQFF. CDR3 DNA: TGTGCCAGCAGCCACGGGGGGGCGGATTCGGAGCAGTTCTTC. The gene calls are TRBV3-1 (or the pseudogene TRBV3-2) and TRBJ2-1, with 8 positions matching TRBD2. The CDR3 totals 14 residues. Germline V lookup: CDR1 LGHDT, CDR2 YNNKEL (reference sequence). V shed 3 bases, J shed 10 bases, and the junction held 8 bases outside the gene matches.

The rearrangement joins TRBV20-1 to TRBJ2-3; TRBD2 agrees at 11 bases. V shed 6 bases, J shed 3 bases, and the junction held 14 bases outside the gene matches. This CDR3 is built from 17 residues. Germline V gene sequence: CDR1 DFQATT, CDR2 SNEGSKA (reference sequence). In DNA, the CDR3 is TGCAGTGCCAGTAAACTTCCGACTAGCGGGACGACAGATACGCAGTATTTT. Translated: CSASKLPTSGTTDTQYF.

The chain recombines TRBV9 with TRBJ2-1; possibly TRBD1 for D (6 bases). The V gene's germline CDR1 is SGDLS and CDR2 YYNGEE. Trimming cost V 4 bases and J 7 bases, with 15 bases left between them. The CDR3 totals 14 residues. CDR3 amino acids: CASSFGQIRNEQFF. CDR3 DNA sequence: TGTGCCAGCAGCTTCGGACAGATTCGGAATGAGCAGTTCTTC.

This chain uses TRBV3-1 (or the pseudogene TRBV3-2) with TRBJ1-2; 8 bases fit TRBD1. Germline loops: CDR1 LGHDT, CDR2 YNNKEL (reference sequence). J gave up 8 bases and V 5 bases, and 16 bases lay outside the gene matches. The CDR3 consists of 16 residues. CDR3 in amino acids: CASSWGQVPPVEGYTF. The CDR3 DNA sequence: TGTGCCAGCAGCTGGGGACAGGTGCCCCCGGTGGAGGGCTACACCTTC.

V usage is TRBV7-7 and J usage is TRBJ2-1; TRBD2 agrees at 9 bases. After removal of 4 bases from V and 7 bases from J, the junction contained 8 bases not matched to a gene. Germline V gives CDR1 SSHAT, CDR2 FNYEAQ (reference sequence). CDR3 length: 15 residues. CDR3 DNA sequence: TGTGCCAGCAGCTCCGAGGTAGCGGGAGTTAATGAGCAGTTCTTC. Translated, it gives CASSSEVAGVNEQFF.

This clone was detected once. The chain employs TRBV2 and TRBJ2-3; 10 bases fit TRBD2. CDR3 size: 15 residues. V lost 7 bases to trimming and J lost 5 bases; unmatched junction nucleotides: 9. CDR1 SNHLY and CDR2 FYNNEI come from the germline V gene. Here the CDR3 DNA reads TGTGCCAGCACCCCAATACTAGCGGGGAGAGATACGCAGTATTTT. Translating gives CASTPILAGRDTQYF.